This T cell receptor beta chain was sequenced for a study of blood T cell repertoires in COVID-19. For the study at large: Spain, Italy and the United States supplied samples that represented acute and convalescent COVID-19. In each case, the material was cDNA or gDNA derived from T cells, B-cell-depleted T cells, or PBMCs.

Per the original data handling: Nucleated cell counts were estimated from reference gene primer amplification. Assay: immunoSEQ multiplex PCR; the TCRdb copy retains only in-frame clones and omits some. That table is the source of V, J and clone size, and D and trimming were worked out from the DNA. Altogether 120,000 or so clones are present, roughly four fifths being singletons, with the ten largest covering 16%. Per the germline V gene, CDR1 is ENHRY and CDR2 is SYGVKD. Between the trimmed V and J ends, which lost 5 bases and 3 bases, there was a span of 8 bases. The CDR3 has 12 residues. This clone occurred once.

The source is a woman in her sixties or seventies with acute or convalescent COVID-19. Sample: peripheral blood. V and J are TRBV10-3 and TRBJ2-7; D possibly corresponds to TRBD1 (6 bases). CDR3: CAISWDNYEQYF. The CDR3 DNA is TGTGCCATCAGTTGGGACAACTACGAGCAGTACTTC.